The text below deals with one T cell receptor beta chain. Antigen: not known. This sample stems from a study of T cell responses to AZD1222 COVID-19 vaccine. Study overall: Timing groups of about 4 and about 12 weeks for second doses were pooled. Study-wide points: Unmutated regions of variants are reportedly targeted by nearly half of spike-specific TCRs. Donor demographics were predominantly white British with a female majority; clonal diversity may be underestimated.

Measured with immunoSEQ multiplex PCR; TCRdb has only the in-frame clones, and not every one. The repertoire holds roughly 100,000 clones, more than 75% seen once, with around 10% in the top ten. Germline V CDR1 and CDR2: GTSNPN, SVGIG (reference sequence). Trimming stripped 1 base from V and 9 bases from J, with 19 bases between. This CDR3 contains 15 residues. The V gene is TRBV30, the J gene TRBJ1-5, with D uncertain. The starting material was peripheral blood, obtained on day 0 of AZD1222 vaccination. This receptor was identified in an adult in good health. The CDR3 sequence: CAWSDLDGGKMPQHF. For the CDR3, the DNA is TGTGCCTGGAGTGACCTGGACGGAGGAAAGATGCCCCAGCATTTT.